Following are 30 T cell receptor beta chains from one sample sequenced in a study of tumor and adjacent non-tumor tissue in lung cancer. A modified ARM-PCR protocol with three rounds of nested PCR amplified TCRbeta. TCRdb reprocessed the multiplex PCR reads with MiXCR, giving one entry per CDR3 protein. The sample carries about 67,000 distinct CDR3 sequences, roughly three quarters recorded once. This sample's RNA came from whole unsorted tissue. More than 3 cm separated this lung sample from the edge of the tumor. The sequenced sample was distant non-tumor lung tissue. The receptors originated from a man aged 60 to 75 with non-small cell lung cancer.

Concerning this clonotype itself: The junction shows a germline mismatch at one end, possibly a read error. The rearrangement uses TRBV5-6 and TRBJ2-1; possible D gene TRBD1, 5 bases. The length of the CDR3 is 13 residues. Germline V lookup: CDR1 SGHDT, CDR2 YYEEEE. The CDR3 DNA reads as TGTACCAGCAGTTTTCAGGGTTTTGGTGAGCAGTTCTTC. Residues: CTSSFQGFGEQFF. The variable domain in full, completed from reference TRBV5-6 and TRBJ2-1, reads DAGVTQSPTHLIKTRGQQVTLRCSPKSGHDTVSWYQQALGQGPQFIFQYYEEEERQRGNFPDRFSGHQFPNYSSELNVNALLLGDSALYLCTSSFQGFGEQFFGPGTRLTVL.

This clonotype was picked up a small number of times. A much larger clone lies one base from this, so it may be a read error. This chain joins TRBV5-6 and TRBJ2-3, with unresolved D. The CDR3 is made up of 13 amino acids. The germline CDR1 and CDR2 sequences are SGHDT and YYEEEE. V was cut by 8 bases and J by 7 bases, with 17 bases left in between. The CDR3 DNA sequence: TGTGCCAGTTTGGTCTACCTAACAAATACGCAGTATTTT. It yields the protein CASLVYLTNTQYF.

On this clonotype itself: Because the CDR3 is missing its conserved closing phenylalanine or tryptophan, this is likely a read error. No DNA is shown, since the ends of the CDR3 on it are uncertain; the CDR3 is the one TCRdb lists. The chain couples TRBV11-1 to TRBJ2-5. CDR1 and CDR2 (germline): SGHAT, FQDESV (reference sequence). The CDR3 spans 14 amino acids, including both terminal residues. The CDR3 region is CASCKDTYQETQYY.

In the case of this clonotype: The junction and the germline gene differ at one end; a read error may be behind it. This sequence joins TRBV29-1 and TRBJ1-5; D is unclear. Germline CDR1 and CDR2: SQVTM and ANQGSEA. The CDR3 is 12 residues long. DNA of the CDR3: TGCTGCGTCGGTGACTGGAATCAGCCCCAGCATTTT. Translating it yields CCVGDWNQPQHF.

A word on this clonotype: An end of the junction does not agree with germline; a read error may underlie this. This chain connects TRBV12-3 or TRBV12-4 to TRBJ2-1, with TRBD1 as a possible D gene (5 bases). The CDR3 is 12 residues long. The CDR3 spells CASSSGWNEKFF. CDR3 DNA sequence: TGTGCCAGCAGCTCAGGGTGGAATGAGAAGTTCTTC.

The chain recombines TRBV29-1 with TRBJ1-2; D remains ambiguous. Germline CDR1 and CDR2: SQVTM and ANQGSEA. The CDR3 has 14 residues. Between the trimmed V and J ends, which lost 5 bases and 4 bases, there was a span of 17 bases. This CDR3 is CSVRGVGDGYGYTF. Written as DNA, the CDR3 is TGCAGCGTTCGTGGAGTCGGGGATGGCTATGGCTACACCTTC.

Worth noting for this clonotype: An end of the junction does not agree with germline; a read error may underlie this. The chain combines TRBV6-5 with TRBJ2-7; D ambiguous. CDR1 is MNHEY, CDR2 SVGAGI, per germline. CDR3 length equals 14 residues. The CDR3 sequence: CASSYERSPYEPYF. DNA of the CDR3: TGTGCCAGCAGTTACGAACGGAGCCCCTACGAGCCGTACTTC.

The chain uses TRBV20-1 and TRBJ1-5, with a tentative D call TRBD1 (5 bases). This CDR3 spans 16 amino acids. Trimming shortened V by 1 base and J by 3 bases, and 16 bases separated the two germline ends. Germline lookup yields CDR1 DFQATT and CDR2 SNEGSKA (reference sequence). This CDR3 reads CSARGPAGVINQPQHF. The CDR3 DNA sequence: TGCAGTGCTAGAGGCCCGGCGGGGGTTATCAATCAGCCCCAGCATTTT.

This clonotype was counted ten times or more. V usage is TRBV6-1 and J usage is TRBJ1-5, with D maybe TRBD1 (6 bases). CDR1 is MNHNS, CDR2 SASEGT, per germline. The CDR3 loop spans 14 amino acids. V dropped 7 bases and J dropped 7 bases, with 17 bases sitting between them. The CDR3 bases are TGTGCCAGCACCGTTTGGGGGGCGGGACAGCCCCAGCATTTT. Its translation: CASTVWGAGQPQHF.

This chain uses TRBV29-1 with TRBJ2-1; perhaps D is TRBD1 or TRBD2 (5 bases each). The CDR3 has 11 residues. Germline V lookup: CDR1 SQVTM, CDR2 ANQGSEA. Trimming left V 7 bases short and J 9 bases short, with 13 bases between. This CDR3 reads CSARDEGEQFF. The CDR3 nucleotides are TGCAGCGCCCGGGACGAGGGTGAGCAGTTCTTC.

A note on this clonotype: Germline and junction disagree at one end, which may indicate a read error. V is TRBV6-1 and J is TRBJ2-7, with D unresolved. Germline V CDR1 and CDR2: MNHNS, SASEGT. The CDR3 is 14 amino acids. Written as DNA, the CDR3 is TGTGCCAGCAGTGAAACCCTGGACCTCTACGAGCAGTATTTC. Its protein is CASSETLDLYEQYF.

On this clonotype: A much bigger clone sits one base away, suggesting this may be a read error. This chain uses TRBV7-3 with TRBJ2-3; tentative D call: TRBD1 (6 bases). Germline V CDR1 and CDR2: SGHTA, FQGTGA. This CDR3 has 14 amino acids. CDR3: CASSDPGATDMQYF. CDR3 nucleotide sequence: TGTGCCAGCAGCGACCCAGGGGCCACAGATATGCAGTATTTT.

About this clonotype: A read error may produce the germline difference seen at one junction end. The V and J genes are TRBV6-1 and TRBJ1-5; D call uncertain. The CDR3 runs 16 residues. Germline CDR1 is MNHNS and CDR2 is SASEGT. The CDR3 spells CASSPPMFNSNQHQHF. The DNA for the CDR3 is TGTGCCAGCAGTCCTCCTATGTTCAATAGCAATCAGCACCAGCATTTT.

About this clonotype: The CDR3 end shows no conserved phenylalanine or tryptophan, and so a read error is likely. This rearrangement joins TRBV6-5 to TRBJ2-6; possibly TRBD1 for D (5 bases). The CDR3 covers 14 residues. Germline V gene lookup returns CDR1 MNHEY and CDR2 SVGAGI. The CDR3 DNA follows: TGTGCCAGCAGCGGGCTATTTGGGGCCAACGCCCTGACTTTA. This translates into CASSGLFGANALTL.

The table lists this clonotype with many counts. This chain uses TRBV5-1 with TRBJ2-7; 8 bases are a match to TRBD1. Germline-derived CDR1 and CDR2 are SGHRS and YFSETQ. The CDR3 length is 14 residues. Trimming took 4 bases from V and 4 from J; bases not matched to a gene: 7. In DNA, the CDR3 is TGCGCCAGCAGCCTCATGGGACAGGAATACGAGCAGTACTTC. Translation gives CASSLMGQEYEQYF.

Notes on this clonotype: A much larger clone lies one base from this, so it may be a read error. V and J are TRBV12-3 or TRBV12-4 and TRBJ2-3; 7 bases align to TRBD2. The CDR3 covers 15 residues. With V trimmed by 3 bases and J by 6 bases, 9 bases remained unmatched. The CDR3 bases are TGTGCCAGCAGTTTGGCGGGACTACCGGGGGATACGCAGTATTTT. As protein: CASSLAGLPGDTQYF.

This clonotype turned up a few times. A read error may account for a junction end that differs from germline. The chain uses TRBV2 and TRBJ2-1; D unresolved. The CDR3 extends over 12 amino acids. CDR1 and CDR2 from the germline V gene are SNHLY and FYNNEI. CDR3 loop: CASSASYNGQFF. The CDR3, as DNA: TGTGCCAGCAGTGCCTCCTACAATGGGCAGTTCTTC.

Of note for this clonotype: A much more abundant neighbour one base away suggests this may be a read error. This chain connects TRBV6-1 to TRBJ2-3, with D unresolved. Looked up from germline, CDR1 is MNHNS and CDR2 is SASEGT. The CDR3 totals 13 residues. Between the trimmed V and J ends, which lost 8 bases and 0 bases, there was a span of 9 bases. CDR3 coding DNA: TGTGCCAGCTGTCAACCCAGCACAGATACGCAGTATTTT. As protein: CASCQPSTDTQYF.

This clonotype has ten or more counts. The chain links TRBV20-1 to TRBJ2-2; TRBD1 is a possible D gene (7 bases). This CDR3 region has 16 residues. Trimming shortened V by 6 bases and J by 0 bases, and 17 bases separated the two germline ends. CDR1 is DFQATT and CDR2 is SNEGSKA in the germline V gene (reference sequence). CDR3 residues: CSAPGGSSANTGELFF. The CDR3 DNA is TGCAGTGCCCCAGGGGGGAGTAGCGCGAACACCGGGGAGCTGTTTTTT.

This clonotype was counted between two and nine times. Sequence at one end of the junction differs from germline and may be a read error. This chain uses TRBV2 with TRBJ1-5; the D gene is possibly TRBD1 (5 bases). The CDR3 loop spans 13 amino acids. The V gene's germline CDR1 is SNHLY and CDR2 FYNNEI. The CDR3 here is CASSEHPGQLQHF. CDR3 bases: TGTGCCAGCAGTGAACACCCGGGGCAGCTCCAGCATTTT. Combining the CDR3 with reference TRBV2 and TRBJ1-5 gives the whole variable domain EPEVTQTPSHQVTQMGQEVILRCVPISNHLYFYWYRQILGQKVEFLVSFYNNEISEKSEIFDDQFSVERPDGSNFTLKIRSTKLEDSAMYFCASSEHPGQLQHFGDGTRLSIL.

As to this clonotype: The junction departs from the called germline gene at one end, perhaps through a read error. V usage is TRBV11-3 and J usage is TRBJ2-1; 13 bases align to TRBD2. The CDR3 runs to 14 residues. Per the germline V gene, CDR1 is SGHNT and CDR2 is YENEEA. As DNA, the CDR3 is TGTGCGAGCAGCTCTGGGACTAGCGGGGATGAGCAGTTCTTC. Translation gives CASSSGTSGDEQFF.

About this clonotype: The germline gene is not matched at one end of the junction; a read error may be the cause. The rearrangement links TRBV28 to TRBJ2-1, with D possibly TRBD1 on 5 matching bases. CDR1 is MDHEN and CDR2 is SYDVKM in the germline V gene. The CDR3 totals 14 residues. The CDR3 protein is CAPQGTTSYSEQFF. In DNA form, the CDR3 reads TGTGCCCCTCAGGGTACGACAAGCTACAGTGAGCAGTTCTTC.

Ten or more counts support this clonotype. The chain is built from TRBV10-3 and TRBJ2-1; no clear D. CDR3 length: 14 amino acids. Germline V lookup: CDR1 ENHRY, CDR2 SYGVKD. The V end was cut by 3 bases, the J end by 0 bases, with 6 bases between. DNA of the CDR3: TGTGCCATCAGTGACCAGAGCTCCTACAATGAGCAGTTCTTC. Translation: CAISDQSSYNEQFF.

This clonotype turned up a few times. Germline is not matched at one junction end, which may reflect a read error. J is TRBJ2-1 and V is TRBV14, with TRBD2 matching 8 bases. This CDR3 has 15 amino acids. Germline-derived CDR1 and CDR2 are SGHDN and FVKESK. CDR3 bases: TGTACCAGCAGCCACGGACTAGCTTGGTACAATGAGCAATTCTTC. Translated: CTSSHGLAWYNEQFF.

To note about this clonotype: One junction end disagrees with the germline gene, perhaps due to a read error. The rearrangement uses TRBV19 and TRBJ2-3, with 7 bases matching TRBD2. Germline V gene sequence: CDR1 LNHDA, CDR2 SQIVND (reference sequence). The CDR3 totals 15 residues. The CDR3 reads CASSTIAGLVDKQYF. CDR3 nucleotides: TGTGCCAGTAGTACAATAGCGGGTCTGGTAGATAAGCAGTATTTT.

Remarks on this clonotype: A much larger clone lies one base from this, so it may be a read error. V is TRBV7-2 and J is TRBJ2-6, with TRBD1 matching over 7 bases. Germline values: CDR1 SGHTA, CDR2 FQGNSA. The CDR3 runs to 17 residues. V shed 6 bases and J 0 bases; nucleotides not matched to a gene: 8. In nucleotides, the CDR3 is TGTGCCAGCAGGTTACAGGGGCGTGCCTCTGGGGCCAACGTCCTGACTTTC. Translation: CASRLQGRASGANVLTF.

The chain employs TRBV29-1 and TRBJ2-7, with D possibly called TRBD1 or TRBD2 (6 bases each). The CDR3 extends over 14 amino acids. With 8 bases removed from V and 4 bases from J, the gap between germline ends came to 21 bases. Germline V gene sequence: CDR1 SQVTM, CDR2 ANQGSEA. As DNA, the CDR3 is TGCAGCCCTCGGGGAGGCAGGGGCGTGTACGAGCAGTACTTC. This translates into CSPRGGRGVYEQYF.

A remark on this clonotype: One end of the junction is discordant with germline, which a read error may explain. V usage is TRBV11-1 and J usage is TRBJ2-2; possibly TRBD2 for D (5 bases). There are 14 residues in the CDR3. Germline V gene lookup returns CDR1 SGHAT and CDR2 FQDESV (reference sequence). CDR3 residues: CDSSCTSGTGELFF. The CDR3 DNA reads as TGTGACAGCAGCTGTACCAGTGGCACCGGGGAGTTGTTTTTT.

Comment on this clonotype: Its ends do not fully match the called genes, so a read error is possible. The chain is built from TRBV6-5 and TRBJ1-2, with TRBD1 matching over 9 bases. The CDR3 spans 14 residues. Germline V gene lookup returns CDR1 MNHEY and CDR2 SVGAGI. DNA of the CDR3: TGTGCCAGTGGAGGGACAGGGAACGGGTATGGCTACGCGTTC. Translating gives CASGGTGNGYGYAF.

The table lists this clonotype with a count of one. An end of the junction does not agree with germline; a read error may underlie this. V gene TRBV11-3 combines with J gene TRBJ2-3, with no clear D. Looked up from germline, CDR1 is SGHNT and CDR2 is YENEEA. The CDR3 extends over 16 amino acids. CDR3 DNA sequence: TGTGCCAGCAGCTCCGGGCAAGCAGACACCACAGATACACAGTATTTT. It translates to CASSSGQADTTDTQYF.